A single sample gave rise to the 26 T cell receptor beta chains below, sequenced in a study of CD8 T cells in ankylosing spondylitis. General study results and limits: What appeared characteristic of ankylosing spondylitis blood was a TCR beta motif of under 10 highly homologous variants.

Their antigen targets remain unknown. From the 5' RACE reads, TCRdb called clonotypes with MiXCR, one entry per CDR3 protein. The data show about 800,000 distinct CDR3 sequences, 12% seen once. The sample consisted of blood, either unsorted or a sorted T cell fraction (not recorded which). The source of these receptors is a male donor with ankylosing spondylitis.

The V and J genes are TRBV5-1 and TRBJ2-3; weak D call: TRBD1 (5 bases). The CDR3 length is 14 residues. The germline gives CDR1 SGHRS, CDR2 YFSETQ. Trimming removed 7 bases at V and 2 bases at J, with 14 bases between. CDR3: CASVEGALTDTQYF. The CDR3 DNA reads TGCGCCAGCGTTGAAGGGGCTCTCACAGATACGCAGTATTTT.

The CDR3 DNA reads as TGCGCCAGCAGCCAAGTGGGAGACCCCTGGGGTGGCTACACCTTC. As protein: CASSQVGDPWGGYTF. V gene TRBV4-3 combines with J gene TRBJ1-2; D ambiguous. The CDR3 covers 15 residues. The ends were cut back, 1 base at V and 7 bases at J, with 16 bases in the middle. CDR1 is LGHNA and CDR2 is YSLEER in the germline V gene.

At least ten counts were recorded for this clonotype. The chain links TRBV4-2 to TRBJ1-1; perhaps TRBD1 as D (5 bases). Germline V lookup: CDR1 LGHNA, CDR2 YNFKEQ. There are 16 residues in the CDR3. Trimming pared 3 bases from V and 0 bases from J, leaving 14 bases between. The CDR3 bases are TGTGCCAGCAGCCACAAACCCGGGACGGTGAACACTGAAGCTTTCTTT. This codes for CASSHKPGTVNTEAFF.

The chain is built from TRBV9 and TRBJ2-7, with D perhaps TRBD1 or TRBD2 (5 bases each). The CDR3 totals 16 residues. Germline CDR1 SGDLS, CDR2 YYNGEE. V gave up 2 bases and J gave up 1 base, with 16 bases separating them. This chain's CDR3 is CASSVGLGTESYEQYF. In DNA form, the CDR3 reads TGTGCCAGCAGCGTTGGGCTAGGGACGGAATCCTACGAGCAGTACTTC. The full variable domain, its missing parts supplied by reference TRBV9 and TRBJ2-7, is DSGVTQTPKHLITATGQRVTLRCSPRSGDLSVYWYQQSLDQGLQFLIQYYNGEERAKGNILERFSAQQFPDLHSELNLSSLELGDSALYFCASSVGLGTESYEQYFGPGTRLTVT.

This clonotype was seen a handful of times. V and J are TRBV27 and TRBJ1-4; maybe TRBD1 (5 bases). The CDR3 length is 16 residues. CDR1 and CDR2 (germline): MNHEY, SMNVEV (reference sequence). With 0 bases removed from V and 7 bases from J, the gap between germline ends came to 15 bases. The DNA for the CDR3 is TGTGCCAGCAGTTTATCGATGGGGGAGCTCGGTGAAAAACTGTTTTTT. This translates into CASSLSMGELGEKLFF.

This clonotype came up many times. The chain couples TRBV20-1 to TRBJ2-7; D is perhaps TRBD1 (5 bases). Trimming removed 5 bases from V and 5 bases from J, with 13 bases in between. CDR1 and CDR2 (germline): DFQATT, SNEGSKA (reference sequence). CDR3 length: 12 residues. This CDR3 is CSAAGNWDEQYF. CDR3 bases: TGCAGTGCTGCAGGGAATTGGGACGAGCAGTACTTC.

CDR3 nucleotide sequence: TGTGCCAGCGGGGACCGGGCCTTAAATTCACCCCTCCACTTT. This translates into CASGDRALNSPLHF. This chain connects TRBV6-1 to TRBJ1-6; perhaps TRBD1 as D (5 bases). Trimming pared 8 bases from V and 7 bases from J, leaving 15 bases between. The CDR3 runs to 14 residues. Germline CDR1 reads MNHNS; CDR2 reads SASEGT.

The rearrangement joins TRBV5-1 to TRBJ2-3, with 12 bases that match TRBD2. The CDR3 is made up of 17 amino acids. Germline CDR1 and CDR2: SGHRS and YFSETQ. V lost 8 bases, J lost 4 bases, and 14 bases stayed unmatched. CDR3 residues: CASSPRTSGVVADTQYF. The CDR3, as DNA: TGCGCCAGTAGCCCCCGGACTAGCGGGGTGGTAGCAGATACGCAGTATTTT.

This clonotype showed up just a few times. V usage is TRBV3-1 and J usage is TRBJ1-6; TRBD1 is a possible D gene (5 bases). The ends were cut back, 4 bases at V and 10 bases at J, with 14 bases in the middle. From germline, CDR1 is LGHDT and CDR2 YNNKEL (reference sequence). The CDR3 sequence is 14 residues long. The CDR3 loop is CASSPLIGESPLHF. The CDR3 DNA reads TGTGCCAGCAGCCCATTGATAGGGGAGTCACCCCTCCACTTT.

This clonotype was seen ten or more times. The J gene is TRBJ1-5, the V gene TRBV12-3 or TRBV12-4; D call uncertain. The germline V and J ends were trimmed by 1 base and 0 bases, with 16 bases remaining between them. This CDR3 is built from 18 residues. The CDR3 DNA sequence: TGTGCCAGCAGTTTAGTCGGCACTGGGATCTATAGCAATCAGCCCCAGCATTTT. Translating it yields CASSLVGTGIYSNQPQHF.

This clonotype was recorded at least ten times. CDR3 nucleotides: TGTGCCACCAGCAGGGAGCGGTCGGGCTATGGCTACACCTTC. Translated, it gives CATSRERSGYGYTF. The V gene is TRBV15, the J gene TRBJ1-2; the D is unclear. The germline V and J ends were trimmed by 3 bases and 4 bases, with 12 bases remaining between them. The germline V gene has CDR1 LNHNV and CDR2 YYDKDF (reference sequence). This CDR3 has 14 amino acids.

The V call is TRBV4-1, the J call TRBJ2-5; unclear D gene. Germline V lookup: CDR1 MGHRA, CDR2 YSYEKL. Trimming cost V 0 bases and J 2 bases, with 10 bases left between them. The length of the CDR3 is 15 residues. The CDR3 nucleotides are TGCGCCAGCAGCCAAGATTTAGTCAGACAAGAGACCCAGTACTTC. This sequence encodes CASSQDLVRQETQYF.

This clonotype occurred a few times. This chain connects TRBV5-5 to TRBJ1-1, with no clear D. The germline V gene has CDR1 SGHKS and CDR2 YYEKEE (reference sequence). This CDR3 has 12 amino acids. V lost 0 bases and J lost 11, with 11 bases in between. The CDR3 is CASSLVQVDAFF. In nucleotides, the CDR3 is TGTGCCAGCAGCTTGGTTCAGGTTGACGCTTTCTTT.

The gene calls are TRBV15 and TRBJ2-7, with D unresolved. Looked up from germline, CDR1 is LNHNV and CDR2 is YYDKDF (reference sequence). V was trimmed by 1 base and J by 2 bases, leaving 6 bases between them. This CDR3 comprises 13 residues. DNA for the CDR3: TGTGCCACCAGCAGAGGGAGAACCTACGAGCAGTACTTC. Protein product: CATSRGRTYEQYF.

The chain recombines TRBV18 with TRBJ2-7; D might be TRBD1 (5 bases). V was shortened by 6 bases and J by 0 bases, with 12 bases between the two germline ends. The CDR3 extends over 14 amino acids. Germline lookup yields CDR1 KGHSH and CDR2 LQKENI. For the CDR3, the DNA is TGTGCCAGCTCCTACAACAGGTACTCCTACGAGCAGTACTTC. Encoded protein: CASSYNRYSYEQYF.

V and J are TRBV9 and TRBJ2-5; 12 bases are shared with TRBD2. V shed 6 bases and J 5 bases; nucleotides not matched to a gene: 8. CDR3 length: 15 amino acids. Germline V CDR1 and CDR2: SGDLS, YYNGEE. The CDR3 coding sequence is TGTGCCAGCACTCTAGCGGGGGGGCCGGGGGAGACCCAGTACTTC. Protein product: CASTLAGGPGETQYF. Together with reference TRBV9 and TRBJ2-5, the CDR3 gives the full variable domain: DSGVTQTPKHLITATGQRVTLRCSPRSGDLSVYWYQQSLDQGLQFLIQYYNGEERAKGNILERFSAQQFPDLHSELNLSSLELGDSALYFCASTLAGGPGETQYFGPGTRLLVL.

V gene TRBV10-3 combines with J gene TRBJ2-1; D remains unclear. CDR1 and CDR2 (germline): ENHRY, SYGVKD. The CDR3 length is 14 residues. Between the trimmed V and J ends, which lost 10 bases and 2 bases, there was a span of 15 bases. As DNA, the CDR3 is TGTGCCACCGTAGGCCGTGGAACCTACAATGAGCAGTTCTTC. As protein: CATVGRGTYNEQFF.

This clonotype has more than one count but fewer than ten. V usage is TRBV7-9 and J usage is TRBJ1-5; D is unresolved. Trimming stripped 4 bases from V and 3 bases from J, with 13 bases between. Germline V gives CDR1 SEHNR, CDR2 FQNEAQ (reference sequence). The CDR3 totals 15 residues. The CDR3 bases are TGTGCCAGCAGCTCAGGTCCGAGAGACAATCAGCCCCAGCATTTT. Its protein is CASSSGPRDNQPQHF.

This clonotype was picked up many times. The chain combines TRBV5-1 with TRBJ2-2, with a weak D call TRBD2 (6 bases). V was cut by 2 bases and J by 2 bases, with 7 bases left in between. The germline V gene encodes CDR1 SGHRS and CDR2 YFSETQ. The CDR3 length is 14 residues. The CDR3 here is CASSFGTNTGELFF. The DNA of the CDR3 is TGCGCCAGCAGCTTCGGGACTAACACCGGGGAGCTGTTTTTT.

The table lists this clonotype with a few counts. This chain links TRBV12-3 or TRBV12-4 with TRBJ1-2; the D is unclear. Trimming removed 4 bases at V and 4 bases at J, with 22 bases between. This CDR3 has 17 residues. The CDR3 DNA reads TGTGCCAGCAGTTCCAGGCGAGTATGGCAGAGACCCTATGGCTACACCTTC. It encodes CASSSRRVWQRPYGYTF.

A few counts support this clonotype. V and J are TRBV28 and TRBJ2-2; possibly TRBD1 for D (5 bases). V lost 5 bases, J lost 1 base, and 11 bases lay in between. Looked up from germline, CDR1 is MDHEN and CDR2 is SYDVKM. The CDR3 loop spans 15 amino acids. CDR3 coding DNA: TGTGCCAGCAGTGCCCGACAGCTGAACACCGGGGAGCTGTTTTTT. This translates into CASSARQLNTGELFF.

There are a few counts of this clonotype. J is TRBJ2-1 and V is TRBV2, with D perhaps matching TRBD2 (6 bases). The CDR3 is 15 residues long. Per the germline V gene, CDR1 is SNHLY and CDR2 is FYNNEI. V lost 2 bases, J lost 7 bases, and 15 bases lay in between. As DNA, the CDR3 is TGTGCCAGCAGTGAACGGGCGGGGCCGAGGAATGAGCAGTTCTTC. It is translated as CASSERAGPRNEQFF.

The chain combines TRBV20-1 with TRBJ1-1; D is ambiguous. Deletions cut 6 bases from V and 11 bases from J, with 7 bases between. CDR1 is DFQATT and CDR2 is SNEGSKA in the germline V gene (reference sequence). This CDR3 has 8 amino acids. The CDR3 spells CSAPRAFF. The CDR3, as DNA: TGCAGTGCCCCACGGGCTTTCTTT.

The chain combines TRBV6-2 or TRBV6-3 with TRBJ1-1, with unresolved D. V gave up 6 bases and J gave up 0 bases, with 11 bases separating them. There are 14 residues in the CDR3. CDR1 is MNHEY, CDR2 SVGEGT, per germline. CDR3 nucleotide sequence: TGTGCCAGCAGGCAGATCTTATTGAACACTGAAGCTTTCTTT. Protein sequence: CASRQILLNTEAFF.

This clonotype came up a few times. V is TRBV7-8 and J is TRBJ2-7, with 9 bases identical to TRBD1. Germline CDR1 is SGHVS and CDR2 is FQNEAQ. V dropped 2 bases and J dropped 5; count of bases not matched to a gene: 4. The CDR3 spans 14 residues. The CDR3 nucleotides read TGTGCCAGCAGCTTACGGGACAGGGACCACGAGCAGTACTTC. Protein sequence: CASSLRDRDHEQYF.

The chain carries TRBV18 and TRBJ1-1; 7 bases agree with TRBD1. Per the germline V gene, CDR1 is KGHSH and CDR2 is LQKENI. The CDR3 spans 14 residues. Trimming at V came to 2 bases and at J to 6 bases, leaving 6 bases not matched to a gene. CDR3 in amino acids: CASSPMSGGPEAFF. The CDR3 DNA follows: TGTGCCAGCTCACCAATGTCAGGGGGGCCTGAAGCTTTCTTT.